This T cell receptor (beta chain) comes out of a study of blood T cells in healthy people across ages. Study-level points and caveats: For the donors, CMV status was unknown and possibly confounded expanded clonotype changes. The fall in TCR beta diversity per million T cells was roughly linear with age. Unsorted PBMC input precluded a conclusive naive versus antigen-experienced comparison.

Then a second PCR, running about 6 to 12 cycles, was carried out with a sample-barcoded 5' primer and a J-beta primer mix. One entry per CDR3 protein, called by TCRdb with MiXCR from the 5' RACE reads. The table records roughly 700,000 distinct CDR3 sequences, approximately 49% of them present only once. As regards this clonotype: The antigen is undetermined.

CDR3 length equals 15 residues. V was clipped by 0 bases and J by 2 bases, with 12 bases between them. Germline values: CDR1 SGDLS, CDR2 YYNGEE. Sequenced input: blood. The genes are TRBV9 and TRBJ2-7; D gene ambiguous. This sequence was found in a woman between 55 and 75 years old in good health. The CDR3 bases are TGTGCCAGCAGCGTAGATGGACGTTTGACCTACGAGCAGTACTTC. Translated, it gives CASSVDGRLTYEQYF. Combining the CDR3 with reference TRBV9 and TRBJ2-7 gives the whole variable domain DSGVTQTPKHLITATGQRVTLRCSPRSGDLSVYWYQQSLDQGLQFLIQYYNGEERAKGNILERFSAQQFPDLHSELNLSSLELGDSALYFCASSVDGRLTYEQYFGPGTRLTVT.